This TCR beta chain was captured by sequencing in a study of identical twins. The CDR3 length is 11 residues. V was shortened by 4 bases and J by 8 bases, with 9 bases between the two germline ends. In TCRdb, the 5' RACE reads were re-called with MiXCR into one record per CDR3 protein. Of fewer than 350,000 distinct CDR3 sequences detected, 8% to 9% appear once; the ten largest clones hold around 2.1%. Another study also made use of these data, one on yellow fever vaccine responses in identical twins.

This TCR was recovered from a woman aged 18-29 years in good health. The chain uses TRBV12-3 or TRBV12-4 and TRBJ2-7, with D uncertain. Sequenced sample: memory (CD45RO+) T cells sorted from blood. CDR3 region: CASSSAVQQYF. The CDR3 DNA is TGTGCCAGCAGTTCCGCGGTTCAGCAGTACTTC.